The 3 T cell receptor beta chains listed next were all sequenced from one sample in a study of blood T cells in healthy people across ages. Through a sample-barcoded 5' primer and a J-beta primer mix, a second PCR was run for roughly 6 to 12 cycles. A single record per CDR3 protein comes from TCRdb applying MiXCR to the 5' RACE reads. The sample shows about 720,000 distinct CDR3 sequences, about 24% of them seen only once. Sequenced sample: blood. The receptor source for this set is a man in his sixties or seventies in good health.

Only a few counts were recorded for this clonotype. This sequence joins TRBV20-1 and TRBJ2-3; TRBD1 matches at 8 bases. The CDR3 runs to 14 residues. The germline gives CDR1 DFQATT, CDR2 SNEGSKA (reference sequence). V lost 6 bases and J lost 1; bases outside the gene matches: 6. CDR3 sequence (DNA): TGCAGTGCCCGGACAGGGACGGGCACAGATACGCAGTATTTT. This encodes CSARTGTGTDTQYF.

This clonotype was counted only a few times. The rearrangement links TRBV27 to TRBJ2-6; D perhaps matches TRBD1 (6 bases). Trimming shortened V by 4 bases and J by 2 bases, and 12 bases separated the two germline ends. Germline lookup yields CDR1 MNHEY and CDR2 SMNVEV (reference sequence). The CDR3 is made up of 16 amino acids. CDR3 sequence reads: CASSSQGRAGANVLTF. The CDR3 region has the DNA TGTGCCAGCAGTTCACAGGGTAGAGCTGGGGCCAACGTCCTGACTTTC.

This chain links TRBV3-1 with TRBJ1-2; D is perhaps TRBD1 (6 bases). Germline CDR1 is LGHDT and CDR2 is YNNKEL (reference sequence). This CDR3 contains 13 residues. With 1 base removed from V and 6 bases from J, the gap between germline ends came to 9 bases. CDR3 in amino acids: CASSQVQGDGYTF. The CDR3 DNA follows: TGTGCCAGCAGCCAAGTACAGGGTGATGGCTACACCTTC.